The T cell receptor beta chain under discussion was sequenced for a study of yellow fever vaccine responses in identical twins. Points on this clonotype: Its antigen remains unknown.

TCRdb processed the RT-PCR reads anew with MiXCR; each CDR3 protein has one entry. The table lists some 800 distinct CDR3 sequences, approximately 81% of them singletons. V gave up 2 bases and J gave up 6 bases, with 17 bases separating them. The CDR3 has 15 residues. From germline, CDR1 is GTSNPN and CDR2 SVGIG (reference sequence). Broader study findings: Twins' vaccine T cell responses reportedly seemed partly convergent and partly personalized.

The gene calls are TRBV30 and TRBJ1-5; D gene uncertain. Sequences were derived from T cells from blood (PBMCs), unsorted or a sorted subset (not recorded which), sampled before or after yellow fever vaccination (not recorded which). The TCR sequence derives from a female donor who received the yellow fever vaccine. CDR3 residues: CAWSPYTTLGQPQHF. The CDR3 DNA sequence: TGTGCCTGGAGTCCCTATACAACCCTTGGTCAGCCCCAGCATTTT.